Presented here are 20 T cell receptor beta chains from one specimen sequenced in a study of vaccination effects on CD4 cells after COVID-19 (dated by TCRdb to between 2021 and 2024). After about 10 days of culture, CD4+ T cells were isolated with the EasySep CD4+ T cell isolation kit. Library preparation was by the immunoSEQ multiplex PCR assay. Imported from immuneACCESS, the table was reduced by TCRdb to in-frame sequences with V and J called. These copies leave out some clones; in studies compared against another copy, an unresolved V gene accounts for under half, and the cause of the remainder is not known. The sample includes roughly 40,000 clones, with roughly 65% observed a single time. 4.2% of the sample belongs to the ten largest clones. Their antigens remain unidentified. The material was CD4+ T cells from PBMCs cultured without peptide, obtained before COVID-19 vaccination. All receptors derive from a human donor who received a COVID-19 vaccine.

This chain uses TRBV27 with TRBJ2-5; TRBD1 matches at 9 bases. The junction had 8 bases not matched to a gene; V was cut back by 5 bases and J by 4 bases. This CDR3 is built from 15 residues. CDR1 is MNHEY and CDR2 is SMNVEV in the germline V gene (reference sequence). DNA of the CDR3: TGTGCCAGCAGTCGCTTGGGACAGGGTGTAGAGACCCAGTACTTC. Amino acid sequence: CASSRLGQGVETQYF.

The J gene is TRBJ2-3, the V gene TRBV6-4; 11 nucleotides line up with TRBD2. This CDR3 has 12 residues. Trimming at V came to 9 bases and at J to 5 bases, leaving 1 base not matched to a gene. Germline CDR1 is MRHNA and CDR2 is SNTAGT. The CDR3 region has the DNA TGTGCCAGACTAGCGGGAGAAGATACGCAGTATTTT. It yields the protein CARLAGEDTQYF.

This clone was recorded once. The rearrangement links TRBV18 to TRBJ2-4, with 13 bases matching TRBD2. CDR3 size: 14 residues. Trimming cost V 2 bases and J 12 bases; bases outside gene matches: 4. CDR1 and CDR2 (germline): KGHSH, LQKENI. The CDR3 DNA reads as TGTGCCAGCTCACCAGGACTAGCGGGAGACCCTCAGTACTTC. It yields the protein CASSPGLAGDPQYF. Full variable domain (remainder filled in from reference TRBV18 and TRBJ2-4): NAGVMQNPRHLVRRRGQEARLRCSPMKGHSHVYWYRQLPEEGLKFMVYLQKENIIDESGMPKERFSAEFPKEGPSILRIQQVVRGDSAAYFCASSPGLAGDPQYFGAGTRLSVL.

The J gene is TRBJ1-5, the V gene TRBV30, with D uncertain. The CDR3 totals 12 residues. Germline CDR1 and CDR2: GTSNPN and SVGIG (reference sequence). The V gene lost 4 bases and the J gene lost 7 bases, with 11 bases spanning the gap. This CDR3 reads CAWNIEGQPQHF. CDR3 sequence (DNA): TGTGCCTGGAATATCGAGGGACAGCCCCAGCATTTT.

The CDR3 coding sequence is TGTGCCAGCTCACCGCGAGGATCGGCGGGGGAGCAGTACTTC. This sequence encodes CASSPRGSAGEQYF. This chain joins TRBV18 and TRBJ2-7, with D possibly being TRBD2 (6 bases). From germline, CDR1 is KGHSH and CDR2 LQKENI. V gave up 3 bases and J gave up 7 bases, with 16 bases separating them. The CDR3 runs to 14 residues.

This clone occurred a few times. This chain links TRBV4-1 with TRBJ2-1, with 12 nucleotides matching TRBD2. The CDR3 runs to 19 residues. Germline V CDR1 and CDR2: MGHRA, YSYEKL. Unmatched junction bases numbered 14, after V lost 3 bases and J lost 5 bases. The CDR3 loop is CASSHIGLAGGRYNNEQFF. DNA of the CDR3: TGCGCCAGCAGCCATATCGGGCTAGCGGGGGGGCGTTACAACAATGAGCAGTTCTTC.

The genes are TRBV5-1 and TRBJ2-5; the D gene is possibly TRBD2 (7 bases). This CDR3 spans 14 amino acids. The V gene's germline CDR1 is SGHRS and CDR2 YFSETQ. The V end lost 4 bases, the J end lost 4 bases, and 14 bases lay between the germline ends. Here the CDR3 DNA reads TGCGCCAGCAGCAACGGGGGGCCCTTAGAGACCCAGTACTTC. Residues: CASSNGGPLETQYF.

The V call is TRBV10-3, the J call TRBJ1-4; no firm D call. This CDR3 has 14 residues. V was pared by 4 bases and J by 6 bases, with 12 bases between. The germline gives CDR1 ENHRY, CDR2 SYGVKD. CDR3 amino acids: CAISGSSSDEKLFF. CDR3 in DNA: TGTGCCATCAGTGGTTCCTCCTCAGATGAAAAACTGTTTTTT.

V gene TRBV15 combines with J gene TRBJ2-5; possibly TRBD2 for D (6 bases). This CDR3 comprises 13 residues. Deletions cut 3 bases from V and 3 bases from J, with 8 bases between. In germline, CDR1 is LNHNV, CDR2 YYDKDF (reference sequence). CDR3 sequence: CATSRASEETQYF. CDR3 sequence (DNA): TGTGCCACCAGCAGGGCTAGCGAAGAGACCCAGTACTTC.

Written as DNA, the CDR3 is TGTGCCAGCAATGAGTGGGCCCAAGAGACCCAGTACTTC. It translates to CASNEWAQETQYF. The rearrangement uses TRBV7-9 and TRBJ2-5; D gene ambiguous. Germline CDR1 reads SEHNR; CDR2 reads FQNEAQ (reference sequence). This CDR3 spans 13 amino acids. V lost 7 bases and J 1 base, leaving 10 bases between the germline ends. The variable domain in full, with the rest retrieved from reference TRBV7-9 and TRBJ2-5, is DTGVSQNPRHKITKRGQNVTFRCDPISEHNRLYWYRQTLGQGPEFLTYFQNEAQLEKSRLLSDRFSAERPKGSFSTLEIQRTEQGDSAMYLCASNEWAQETQYFGPGTRLLVL.

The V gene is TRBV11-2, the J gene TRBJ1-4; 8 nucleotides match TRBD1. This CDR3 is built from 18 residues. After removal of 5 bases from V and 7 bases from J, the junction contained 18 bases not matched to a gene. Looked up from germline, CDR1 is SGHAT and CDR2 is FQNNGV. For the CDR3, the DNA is TGTGCCAGCAGCCGGACTCGGACAGGGCTGGGGGTTGGTGAAAAACTGTTTTTT. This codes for CASSRTRTGLGVGEKLFF. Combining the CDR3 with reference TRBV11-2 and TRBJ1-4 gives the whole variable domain EAGVAQSPRYKIIEKRQSVAFWCNPISGHATLYWYQQILGQGPKLLIQFQNNGVVDDSQLPKDRFSAERLKGVDSTLKIQPAKLEDSAVYLCASSRTRTGLGVGEKLFFGSGTQLSVL.

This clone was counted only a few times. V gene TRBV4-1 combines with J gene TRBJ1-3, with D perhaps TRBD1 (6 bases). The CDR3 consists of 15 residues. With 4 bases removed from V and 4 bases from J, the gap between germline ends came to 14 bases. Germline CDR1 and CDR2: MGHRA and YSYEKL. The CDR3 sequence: CASSLDGQNGNTIYF. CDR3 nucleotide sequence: TGCGCCAGCAGCCTGGATGGACAGAACGGAAACACCATATATTTT.

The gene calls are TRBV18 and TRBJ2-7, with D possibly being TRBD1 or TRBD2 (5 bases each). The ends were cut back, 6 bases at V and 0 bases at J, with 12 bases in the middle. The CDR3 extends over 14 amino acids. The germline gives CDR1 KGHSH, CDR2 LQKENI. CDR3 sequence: CASSPRGSSYEQYF. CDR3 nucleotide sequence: TGTGCCAGCTCTCCCCGGGGCAGCTCCTACGAGCAGTACTTC. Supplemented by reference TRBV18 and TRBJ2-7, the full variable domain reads NAGVMQNPRHLVRRRGQEARLRCSPMKGHSHVYWYRQLPEEGLKFMVYLQKENIIDESGMPKERFSAEFPKEGPSILRIQQVVRGDSAAYFCASSPRGSSYEQYFGPGTRLTVT.

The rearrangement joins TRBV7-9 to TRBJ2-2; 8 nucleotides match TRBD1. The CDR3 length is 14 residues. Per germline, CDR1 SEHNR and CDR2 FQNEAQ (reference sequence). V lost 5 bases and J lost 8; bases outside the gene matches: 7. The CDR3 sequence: CASSPGQGWGELFF. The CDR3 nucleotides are TGTGCCAGCAGCCCAGGACAGGGCTGGGGGGAGCTGTTTTTT.

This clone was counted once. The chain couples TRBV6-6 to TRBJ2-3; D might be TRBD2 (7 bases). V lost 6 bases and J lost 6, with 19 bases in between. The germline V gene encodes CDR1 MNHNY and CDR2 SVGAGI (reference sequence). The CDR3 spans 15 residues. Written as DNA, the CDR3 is TGTGCCAGCAGGCCACAGGGACTACGAGGGGATACGCAGTATTTT. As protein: CASRPQGLRGDTQYF.

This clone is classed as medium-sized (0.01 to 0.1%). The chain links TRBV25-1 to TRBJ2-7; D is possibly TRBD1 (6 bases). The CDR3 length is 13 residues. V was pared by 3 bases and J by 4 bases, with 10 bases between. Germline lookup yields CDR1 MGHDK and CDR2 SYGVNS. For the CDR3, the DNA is TGTGCCAGCAGTGACACAGGGAGTTACGAGCAGTACTTC. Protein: CASSDTGSYEQYF.

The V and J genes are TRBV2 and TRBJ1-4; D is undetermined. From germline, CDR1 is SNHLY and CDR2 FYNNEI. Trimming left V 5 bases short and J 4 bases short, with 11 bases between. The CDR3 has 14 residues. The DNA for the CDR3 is TGTGCCAGCAGTTACTCGGCGGGTAATGAAAAACTGTTTTTT. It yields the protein CASSYSAGNEKLFF.

The CDR3 DNA is TGCGCCAGCAGAAGAGACAGGGCCGATACGCAGTATTTT. Translated: CASRRDRADTQYF. The chain is built from TRBV10-1 and TRBJ2-3; TRBD1 matches 7 bases. V shed 6 bases, J shed 6 bases, and the junction held 6 bases outside the gene matches. The V gene's germline CDR1 is WNHNN and CDR2 SYGVQD (reference sequence). This CDR3 region has 13 residues.

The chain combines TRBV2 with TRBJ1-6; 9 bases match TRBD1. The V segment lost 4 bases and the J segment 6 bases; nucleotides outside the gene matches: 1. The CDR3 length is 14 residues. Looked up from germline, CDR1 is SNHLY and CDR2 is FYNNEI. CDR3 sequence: CASSATGGNSPLHF. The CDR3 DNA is TGTGCCAGCAGTGCGACAGGGGGTAATTCACCCCTCCACTTT.

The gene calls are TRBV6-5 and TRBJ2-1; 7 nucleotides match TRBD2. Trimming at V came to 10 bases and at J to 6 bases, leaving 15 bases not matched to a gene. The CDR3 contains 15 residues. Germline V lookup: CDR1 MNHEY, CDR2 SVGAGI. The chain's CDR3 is CAISAGASGSNEQFF. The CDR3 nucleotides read TGTGCCATTTCGGCGGGAGCGAGCGGGTCCAATGAGCAGTTCTTC.